Sequencing of this T cell receptor beta chain was carried out in a study of beta chain features in type 1 diabetes. The CDR3 is made up of 13 amino acids. Germline loops: CDR1 SQVTM, CDR2 ANQGSEA. The V end was cut by 4 bases, the J end by 6 bases, with 16 bases between. Reverse transcription of all isolated RNA meant that expressed TCRB transcripts were sequenced. Only in-frame clones appear in the TCRdb table, and some are missing; sequencing was by immunoSEQ multiplex PCR. The repertoire holds around 430,000 clones, with 25% to 35% as singletons. Cell sorting via CD45RO/CCR7/CD25/CD127/CD95/CD27 was performed to obtain CD4+ naive, central memory, regulatory and stem cell-like memory cells.

Sequenced: naive CD4+ T cells from blood. The TCR was taken from a man younger than 35 in good health. The chain couples TRBV29-1 to TRBJ2-7, with a weak D call TRBD1 (6 bases). The CDR3 nucleotides read TGCAGCGTTGGCCCAGGGGATCCGGGCGAGCAGTACTTC. This sequence encodes CSVGPGDPGEQYF.